This T cell receptor (beta chain) stems from a study of blood T cells in healthy people across ages. Study-wide findings and caveats: Not knowing donor CMV status may have confounded expanded clonotype changes.

Donors gave around 9.8 milliliters of peripheral blood apiece. Samples each had at least 5 micrograms of total RNA extracted. The CDR3 covers 15 residues. Germline values: CDR1 SGDLS, CDR2 YYNGEE. V trimming: 4 bases; J trimming: 0 bases; junction bases outside the gene matches: 5. This clonotype was recorded at least ten times. Its antigen is not identified. For the second PCR, which ran for about 7 to 12 cycles, a sample-barcoded 5' primer and a J-beta primer mix were used. TCRdb fed the 5' RACE reads into MiXCR, producing one record per CDR3 protein. The data hold 800,000 to 950,000 distinct CDR3 sequences, with roughly 34% observed a single time.

The sample was blood. This clonotype was sampled from a man aged 18-30 years in good health. The J gene is TRBJ2-7, the V gene TRBV9, with TRBD2 matching 9 bases. The CDR3 nucleotides read TGTGCCAGCAGCCCAAGACTAGCGGACTCCTACGAGCAGTACTTC. It translates to CASSPRLADSYEQYF.